One sample yielded the 28 T cell receptor beta chains listed below, sequenced in a study of shared clonotypes between healthy human individuals. Libraries were prepared by immunoSEQ multiplex PCR; TCRdb keeps only in-frame clonotypes and omits some of them. The table lists 2 million to 2.5 million clones, approximately 94% of them singletons. In the naive CD8 group, cells lacked CD45RO and were positively selected for CCR7, so terminally differentiated effector memory CD45RA+ cells were left out. The sequenced material came from naive CD8+ T cells from PBMCs. The receptors stem from a man younger than 35 in good health. Some clones in this sample may be carry-over from other donors' samples.

The chain is built from TRBV9 and TRBJ1-2; the match to TRBD1 covers 8 bases. The ends lost 5 bases at V and 4 bases at J; junction bases unmatched: 13. This CDR3 has 16 amino acids. Germline CDR1 and CDR2: SGDLS and YYNGEE. CDR3 sequence: CASRGIRQGLLYGYTF. In DNA, the CDR3 is TGTGCCAGCAGGGGGATTCGACAGGGGCTCCTCTATGGCTACACCTTC.

The V gene is TRBV11-2, the J gene TRBJ2-3; 11 bases agree with TRBD1. CDR3 size: 15 residues. The V gene end was trimmed by 5 bases and the J gene end by 3 bases; junction bases not matched to a gene: 4. Germline-derived CDR1 and CDR2 are SGHAT and FQNNGV. CDR3 residues: CASSPGTGGTDTQYF. The CDR3, as DNA: TGTGCCAGCAGCCCCGGGACAGGGGGTACAGATACGCAGTATTTT.

V gene TRBV13 combines with J gene TRBJ1-2, with 7 bases that match TRBD1. J was trimmed by 6 bases and V by 1 base; bases with no gene match: 8. The CDR3 spans 15 residues. CDR1 and CDR2 (germline): PRHDT, FYEKMQ (reference sequence). The DNA of the CDR3 is TGTGCCAGCAGCTTAGTGGTCGGACAGGCGGATGGCTACACCTTC. It codes for CASSLVVGQADGYTF.

The chain uses TRBV19 and TRBJ1-2; tentative D call: TRBD1 (5 bases). The V gene lost 5 bases and the J gene lost 4 bases, with 20 bases spanning the gap. Germline CDR1 reads LNHDA; CDR2 reads SQIVND (reference sequence). There are 16 residues in the CDR3. The CDR3 spells CASSALTVRGGYGYTF. For the CDR3, the DNA is TGTGCCAGTAGTGCGCTGACAGTTCGTGGGGGCTATGGCTACACCTTC.

The V call is TRBV27, the J call TRBJ2-1; no firm D call. V lost 11 bases and J 7 bases, leaving 12 bases between the germline ends. The V gene's germline CDR1 is MNHEY and CDR2 SMNVEV (reference sequence). The CDR3 covers 11 residues. The CDR3 bases are TGTGCCGCTGGACCTCAAAATGAGCAGTTCTTC. Protein sequence: CAAGPQNEQFF.

Points on this clone: Other nucleotide sequences from this sample produce the same CDR3. The chain recombines TRBV7-3 with TRBJ2-3, with a possible D match to TRBD1 (5 bases). The CDR3 is made up of 13 amino acids. Germline-derived CDR1 and CDR2 are SGHTA and FQGTGA. With 5 bases removed from V and 4 bases from J, the gap between germline ends came to 10 bases. In DNA, the CDR3 is TGTGCCAGCAGCCCCACCAGGGCAGATACGCAGTATTTT. This encodes CASSPTRADTQYF. The full variable domain, with the rest looked up from reference TRBV7-3 and TRBJ2-3, is GAGVSQTPSNKVTEKGKYVELRCDPISGHTALYWYRQSLGQGPEFLIYFQGTGAADDSGLPNDRFFAVRPEGSVSTLKIQRTERGDSAVYLCASSPTRADTQYFGPGTRLTVL.

The chain links TRBV19 to TRBJ2-2; D not certain. From germline, CDR1 is LNHDA and CDR2 SQIVND (reference sequence). Trimming removed 3 bases from V and 0 bases from J, with 11 bases in between. The CDR3 is 16 amino acids. The CDR3 DNA sequence: TGTGCCAGTAGTATCCGAGCGAACGCGAACACCGGGGAGCTGTTTTTT. Translated, it gives CASSIRANANTGELFF.

The rearrangement links TRBV5-4 to TRBJ2-7, with D tentatively TRBD1 or TRBD2 (5 bases each). This CDR3 is built from 13 residues. Trimming stripped 4 bases from V and 4 bases from J, with 12 bases between. Germline V CDR1 and CDR2: SGHNT, YYREEE (reference sequence). CDR3 sequence: CASSTGTVYEQYF. In nucleotides, the CDR3 is TGTGCCAGCAGCACCGGGACGGTGTACGAGCAGTACTTC.

This clone was counted a single time. This chain links TRBV6-5 with TRBJ2-7, with TRBD1 matching 8 bases. The CDR3 totals 15 residues. After removal of 7 bases from V and 3 bases from J, the junction contained 11 bases not matched to a gene. CDR1 is MNHEY and CDR2 is SVGAGI in the germline V gene. The CDR3 is CASNHLAGGIYEQYF. CDR3 coding DNA: TGTGCCAGCAACCACCTGGCAGGGGGCATCTACGAGCAGTACTTC.

CDR3: CASSRPLFYEQYF. In DNA, the CDR3 is TGTGCCAGCAGCCGACCCCTTTTCTACGAGCAGTACTTC. The chain couples TRBV7-2 to TRBJ2-7; D unresolved. The CDR3 spans 13 residues. V was pared by 5 bases and J by 3 bases, with 11 bases between. The germline gives CDR1 SGHTA, CDR2 FQGNSA.

This chain connects TRBV7-9 to TRBJ2-2; D uncertain. This CDR3 has 17 amino acids. Between the trimmed V and J ends, which lost 4 bases and 0 bases, there was a span of 15 bases. CDR1 is SEHNR and CDR2 is FQNEAQ in the germline V gene (reference sequence). The CDR3 protein is CASSSTQALANTGELFF. CDR3 in DNA: TGTGCCAGCAGCTCTACTCAGGCTCTCGCGAACACCGGGGAGCTGTTTTTT.

The J gene is TRBJ2-7, the V gene TRBV7-9; 10 bases line up with TRBD2. V lost 5 bases and J lost 2; bases outside the gene matches: 9. CDR1 is SEHNR and CDR2 is FQNEAQ in the germline V gene (reference sequence). The CDR3 is made up of 16 amino acids. The CDR3 loop is CASSREGTSAPYEQYF. Here the CDR3 DNA reads TGTGCCAGCAGCAGAGAGGGGACTAGCGCCCCCTACGAGCAGTACTTC.

As for this clone: At the DNA level, this CDR3 is encoded by other sequences in the same sample as well. This chain joins TRBV4-1 and TRBJ1-2; D might be TRBD1 (5 bases). The germline CDR1 and CDR2 sequences are MGHRA and YSYEKL. This CDR3 region has 15 residues. Trimming left V 1 base short and J 2 bases short, with 11 bases between. The CDR3 DNA is TGCGCCAGCAGCCAAGTCCTCGGGGGGAACTATGGCTACACCTTC. Protein product: CASSQVLGGNYGYTF.

A remark on this clone: Other nucleotide sequences in the sample specify the same CDR3. The rearrangement uses TRBV27 and TRBJ2-7, with D possibly being TRBD1 (5 bases). The CDR3 has 14 amino acids. With 5 bases removed from V and 0 bases from J, the gap between germline ends came to 11 bases. The V gene's germline CDR1 is MNHEY and CDR2 SMNVEV (reference sequence). The CDR3 is CASSLQGFSYEQYF. CDR3 sequence (DNA): TGTGCCAGCAGTCTCCAGGGATTCTCCTACGAGCAGTACTTC.

Here the CDR3 reads CASSQEDSYSYEQYF. The CDR3 coding sequence is TGCGCCAGCAGCCAAGAGGACTCCTACTCCTACGAGCAGTACTTC. The chain combines TRBV4-3 with TRBJ2-7; a weak D match, TRBD2 (5 bases). Germline V CDR1 and CDR2: LGHNA, YSLEER. The germline V and J ends were trimmed by 0 bases and 0 bases, with 9 bases remaining between them. The CDR3 is 15 residues long.

This sequence joins TRBV28 and TRBJ1-4, with unresolved D. Germline CDR1 MDHEN, CDR2 SYDVKM. There are 17 residues in the CDR3. Trimming removed 2 bases at V and 1 base at J, with 14 bases between. As DNA, the CDR3 is TGTGCCAGCAGTTTAAGGGAAGTACTTAGAACTAATGAAAAACTGTTTTTT. Protein product: CASSLREVLRTNEKLFF.

With regard to this clone: The sample has other DNA sequences that encode this CDR3 too. The V gene is TRBV27, the J gene TRBJ2-2, with 8 positions matching TRBD2. Germline V gene data show CDR1 as MNHEY and CDR2 as SMNVEV (reference sequence). The CDR3 has 16 amino acids. With 2 bases clipped from V and 5 bases from J, the junction kept 7 bases outside the gene matches. The CDR3 DNA is TGTGCCAGCAGTTTACGGCTAGCGGGCGGAACCGGGGAGCTGTTTTTT. Encoded protein: CASSLRLAGGTGELFF.

V gene TRBV7-2 combines with J gene TRBJ2-1, with no clear D. This CDR3 comprises 17 residues. Germline V lookup: CDR1 SGHTA, CDR2 FQGNSA. Trimming cost V 2 bases and J 3 bases, with 17 bases left between them. CDR3 protein: CASSLLPSSFYYNEQFF. In nucleotides, the CDR3 is TGTGCCAGCAGCTTACTACCATCTTCTTTCTACTACAATGAGCAGTTCTTC.

J is TRBJ2-1 and V is TRBV19; possible D gene TRBD2, 5 bases. In germline, CDR1 is LNHDA, CDR2 SQIVND (reference sequence). This CDR3 comprises 14 residues. Trimming stripped 7 bases from V and 6 bases from J, with 16 bases between. CDR3 region: CASTFDYDGNEQFF. CDR3 in DNA: TGTGCCAGTACCTTCGACTACGACGGCAATGAGCAGTTCTTC.

The J gene is TRBJ2-1, the V gene TRBV19; 10 bases agree with TRBD2. Per germline, CDR1 LNHDA and CDR2 SQIVND (reference sequence). Unmatched junction bases numbered 10, after V lost 7 bases and J lost 4 bases. The CDR3 has 16 amino acids. The CDR3 region is CASMGVAGGRYNEQFF. The CDR3, as DNA: TGTGCCAGTATGGGGGTAGCGGGAGGCCGTTACAATGAGCAGTTCTTC.

The chain uses TRBV6-1 and TRBJ2-2; tentatively, D is TRBD1 (6 bases). Germline V CDR1 and CDR2: MNHNS, SASEGT. The CDR3 is made up of 17 amino acids. Trimming took off 3 bases at V and 4 bases at J, with 18 bases between the two ends. CDR3 sequence reads: CASSDVETGWGTGELFF. DNA for the CDR3: TGTGCCAGCAGTGACGTCGAGACAGGATGGGGCACCGGGGAGCTGTTTTTT.

The J gene is TRBJ1-1, the V gene TRBV28; the D is unclear. Germline V lookup: CDR1 MDHEN, CDR2 SYDVKM. The CDR3 loop spans 15 amino acids. Trimming left V 3 bases short and J 1 base short, with 12 bases between. The CDR3 reads CASSFLLGWNTEAFF. CDR3 nucleotides: TGTGCCAGCAGTTTCCTCCTGGGGTGGAACACTGAAGCTTTCTTT. Combining the CDR3 with reference TRBV28 and TRBJ1-1 gives the whole variable domain DVKVTQSSRYLVKRTGEKVFLECVQDMDHENMFWYRQDPGLGLRLIYFSYDVKMKEKGDIPEGYSVSREKKERFSLILESASTNQTSMYLCASSFLLGWNTEAFFGQGTRLTVV.

The gene calls are TRBV4-1 and TRBJ1-2, with 10 bases aligning to TRBD1. The CDR3 has 15 residues. Germline V lookup: CDR1 MGHRA, CDR2 YSYEKL. J was trimmed by 1 base and V by 3 bases; bases with no gene match: 2. The CDR3 sequence is CASSHRDRGNYGYTF. CDR3 in DNA: TGCGCCAGCAGCCATCGGGACAGGGGTAACTATGGCTACACCTTC.

The chain uses TRBV6-6 and TRBJ2-1, with D maybe TRBD1 (6 bases). There are 14 residues in the CDR3. Trimming removed 0 bases from V and 10 bases from J, with 13 bases in between. CDR1 is MNHNY, CDR2 SVGAGI, per germline (reference sequence). The CDR3: CASSYSPGEREQFF. Written as DNA, the CDR3 is TGTGCCAGCAGTTACTCCCCAGGGGAAAGGGAGCAGTTCTTC.

This chain uses TRBV14 with TRBJ1-2; D not resolved. This CDR3 spans 16 amino acids. V was cut by 1 base and J by 2 bases, with 14 bases left in between. The germline CDR1 and CDR2 sequences are SGHDN and FVKESK. The CDR3 protein is CASSQAPSARNYGYTF. The CDR3 coding sequence is TGTGCCAGCAGCCAAGCCCCAAGCGCACGGAACTATGGCTACACCTTC.

As to this clone: This sample includes further DNA sequences coding for the same CDR3. The V and J genes are TRBV28 and TRBJ2-7; no definite D call. In germline, CDR1 is MDHEN, CDR2 SYDVKM. V was trimmed by 3 bases and J by 3 bases, leaving 6 bases between them. This CDR3 has 12 amino acids. CDR3 sequence reads: CASSLGSYEQYF. Here the CDR3 DNA reads TGTGCCAGCAGTTTGGGCAGCTACGAGCAGTACTTC.

V is TRBV7-6 and J is TRBJ2-1; tentative D call: TRBD2 (5 bases). CDR1 is SGHVS and CDR2 is FNYEAQ in the germline V gene. Trimming pared 5 bases from V and 8 bases from J, leaving 13 bases between. The CDR3 is 13 amino acids. Here the CDR3 reads CASSPTARDEQFF. CDR3 nucleotides: TGTGCCAGCAGCCCCACGGCGCGGGATGAGCAGTTCTTC.

V is TRBV9 and J is TRBJ2-2; D might be TRBD1 (5 bases). Trimming took 2 bases from V and 0 from J, leaving 14 bases between them. The CDR3 contains 17 residues. Germline CDR1 and CDR2: SGDLS and YYNGEE. The CDR3 region has the DNA TGTGCCAGCAGCGTCGGACGACAGAGCTCGAACACCGGGGAGCTGTTTTTT. It codes for CASSVGRQSSNTGELFF. The full variable domain, in which reference TRBV9 and TRBJ2-2 provide the parts outside the CDR3, is DSGVTQTPKHLITATGQRVTLRCSPRSGDLSVYWYQQSLDQGLQFLIQYYNGEERAKGNILERFSAQQFPDLHSELNLSSLELGDSALYFCASSVGRQSSNTGELFFGEGSRLTVL.